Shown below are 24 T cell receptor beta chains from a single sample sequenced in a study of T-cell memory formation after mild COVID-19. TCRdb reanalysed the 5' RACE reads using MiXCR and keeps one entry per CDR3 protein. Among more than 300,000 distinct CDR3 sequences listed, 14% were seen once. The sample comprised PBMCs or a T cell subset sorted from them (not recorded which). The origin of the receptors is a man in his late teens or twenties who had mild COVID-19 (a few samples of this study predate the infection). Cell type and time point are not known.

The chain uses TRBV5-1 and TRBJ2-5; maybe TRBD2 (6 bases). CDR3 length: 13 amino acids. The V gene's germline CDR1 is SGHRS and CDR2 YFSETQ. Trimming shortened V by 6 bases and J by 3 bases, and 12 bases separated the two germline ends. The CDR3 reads CASTQTGEETQYF. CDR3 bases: TGCGCCAGCACCCAGACGGGGGAAGAGACCCAGTACTTC. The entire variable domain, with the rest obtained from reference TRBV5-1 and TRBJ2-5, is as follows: KAGVTQTPRYLIKTRGQQVTLSCSPISGHRSVSWYQQTPGQGLQFLFEYFSETQRNKGNFPGRFSGRQFSNSRSEMNVSTLELGDSALYLCASTQTGEETQYFGPGTRLLVL.

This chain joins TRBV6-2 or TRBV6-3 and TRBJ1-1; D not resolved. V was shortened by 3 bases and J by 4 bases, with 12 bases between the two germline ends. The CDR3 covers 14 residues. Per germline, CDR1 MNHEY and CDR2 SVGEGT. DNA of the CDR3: TGTGCCAGCAGTTATCGAAATACGGGCACTGAAGCTTTCTTT. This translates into CASSYRNTGTEAFF.

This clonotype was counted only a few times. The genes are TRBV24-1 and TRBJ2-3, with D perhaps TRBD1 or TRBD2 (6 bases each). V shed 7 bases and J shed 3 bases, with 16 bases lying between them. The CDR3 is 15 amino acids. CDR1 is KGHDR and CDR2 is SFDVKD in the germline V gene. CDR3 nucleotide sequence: TGTGCCACCAGCAGGGGTGGCGGGGAGACAGATACGCAGTATTTT. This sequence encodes CATSRGGGETDTQYF.

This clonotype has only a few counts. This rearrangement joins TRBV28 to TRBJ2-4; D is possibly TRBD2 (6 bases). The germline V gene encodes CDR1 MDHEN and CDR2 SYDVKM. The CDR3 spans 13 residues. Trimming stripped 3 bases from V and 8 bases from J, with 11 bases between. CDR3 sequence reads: CASSFGREDIQYF. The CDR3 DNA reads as TGTGCCAGCAGTTTTGGCAGGGAGGACATTCAGTACTTC. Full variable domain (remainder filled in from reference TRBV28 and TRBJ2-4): DVKVTQSSRYLVKRTGEKVFLECVQDMDHENMFWYRQDPGLGLRLIYFSYDVKMKEKGDIPEGYSVSREKKERFSLILESASTNQTSMYLCASSFGREDIQYFGAGTRLSVL.

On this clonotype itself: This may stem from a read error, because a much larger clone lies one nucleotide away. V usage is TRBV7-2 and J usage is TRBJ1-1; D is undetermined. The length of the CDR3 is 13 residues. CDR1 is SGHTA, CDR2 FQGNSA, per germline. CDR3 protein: CDSSALRNTEAFF. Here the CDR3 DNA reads TGTGACAGCAGCGCCCTCAGGAACACTGAAGCTTTCTTT. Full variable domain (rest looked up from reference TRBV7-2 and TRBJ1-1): GAGVSQSPSNKVTEKGKDVELRCDPISGHTALYWYRQSLGQGLEFLIYFQGNSAPDKSGLPSDRFSAERTGGSVSTLTIQRTQQEDSAVYLCDSSALRNTEAFFGQGTRLTVV.

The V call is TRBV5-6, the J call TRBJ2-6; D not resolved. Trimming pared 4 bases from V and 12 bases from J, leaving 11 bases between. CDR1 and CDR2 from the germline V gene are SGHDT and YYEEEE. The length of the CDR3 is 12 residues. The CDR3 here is CASSPPTGVLTF. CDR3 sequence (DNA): TGTGCCAGCAGCCCCCCAACCGGCGTCCTGACTTTC. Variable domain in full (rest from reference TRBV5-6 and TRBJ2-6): DAGVTQSPTHLIKTRGQQVTLRCSPKSGHDTVSWYQQALGQGPQFIFQYYEEEERQRGNFPDRFSGHQFPNYSSELNVNALLLGDSALYLCASSPPTGVLTFGAGSRLTVL.

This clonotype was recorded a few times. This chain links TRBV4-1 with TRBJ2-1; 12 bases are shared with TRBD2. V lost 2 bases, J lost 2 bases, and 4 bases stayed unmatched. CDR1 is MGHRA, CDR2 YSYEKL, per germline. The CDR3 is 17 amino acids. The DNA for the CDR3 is TGCGCCAGCAGCCAAACCTCTAGCGGGGGGGCCTACAATGAGCAGTTCTTC. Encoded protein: CASSQTSSGGAYNEQFF.

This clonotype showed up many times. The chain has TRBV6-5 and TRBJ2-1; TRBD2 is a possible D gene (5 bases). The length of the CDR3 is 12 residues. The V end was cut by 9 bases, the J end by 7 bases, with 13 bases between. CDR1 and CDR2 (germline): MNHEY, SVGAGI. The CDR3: CASCSPGNEQFF. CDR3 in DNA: TGTGCCAGTTGCTCTCCGGGAAATGAGCAGTTCTTC.

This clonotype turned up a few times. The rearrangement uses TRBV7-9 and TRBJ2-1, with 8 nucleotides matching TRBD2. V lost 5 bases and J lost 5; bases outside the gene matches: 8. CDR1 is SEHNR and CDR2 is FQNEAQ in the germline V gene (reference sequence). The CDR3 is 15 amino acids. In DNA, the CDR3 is TGTGCCAGCAGCCCCTACGGGACTAGGGACAATGAGCAGTTCTTC. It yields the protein CASSPYGTRDNEQFF.

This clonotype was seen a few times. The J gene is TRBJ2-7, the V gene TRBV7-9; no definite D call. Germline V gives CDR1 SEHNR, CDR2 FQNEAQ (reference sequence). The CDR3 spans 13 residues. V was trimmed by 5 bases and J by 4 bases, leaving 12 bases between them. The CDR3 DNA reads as TGTGCCAGCAGCGATGGACGGAAGTACGAGCAGTACGTC. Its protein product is CASSDGRKYEQYV.

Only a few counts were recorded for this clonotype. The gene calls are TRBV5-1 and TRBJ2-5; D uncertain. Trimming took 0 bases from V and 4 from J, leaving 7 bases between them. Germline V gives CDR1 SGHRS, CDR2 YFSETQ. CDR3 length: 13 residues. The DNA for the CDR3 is TGCGCCAGCAGCTTGGTTCATTTAGAGACCCAGTACTTC. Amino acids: CASSLVHLETQYF.

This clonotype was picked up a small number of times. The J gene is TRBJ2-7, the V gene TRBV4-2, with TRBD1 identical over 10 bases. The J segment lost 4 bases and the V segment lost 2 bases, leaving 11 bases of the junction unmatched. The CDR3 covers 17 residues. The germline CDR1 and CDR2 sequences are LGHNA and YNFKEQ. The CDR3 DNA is TGTGCCAGCAGCCAACTTATCAGGACAGGGGGTCGGTACGAGCAGTACTTC. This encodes CASSQLIRTGGRYEQYF.

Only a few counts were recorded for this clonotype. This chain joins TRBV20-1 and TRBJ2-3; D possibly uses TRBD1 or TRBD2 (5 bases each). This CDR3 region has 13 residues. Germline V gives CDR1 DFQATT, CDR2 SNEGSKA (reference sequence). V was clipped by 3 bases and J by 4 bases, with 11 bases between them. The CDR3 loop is CSASSGSSDTQYF. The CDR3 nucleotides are TGCAGTGCTAGCTCAGGGAGCTCAGATACGCAGTATTTT.

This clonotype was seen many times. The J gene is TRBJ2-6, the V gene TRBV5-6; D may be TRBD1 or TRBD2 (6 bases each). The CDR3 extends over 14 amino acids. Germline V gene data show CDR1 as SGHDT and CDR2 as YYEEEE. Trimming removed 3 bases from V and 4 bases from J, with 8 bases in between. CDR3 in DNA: TGTGCCAGCAGCTGGGGGGCCGGGGCCAACGTCCTGACTTTC. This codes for CASSWGAGANVLTF.

The CDR3 here is CASSSRGPRENQPQHF. The DNA of the CDR3 is TGTGCCAGCAGTTCCCGGGGACCGCGGGAGAATCAGCCCCAGCATTTT. V gene TRBV6-5 combines with J gene TRBJ1-5; the D gene is possibly TRBD1 (5 bases). Trimming left V 4 bases short and J 4 bases short, with 17 bases between. Germline values: CDR1 MNHEY, CDR2 SVGAGI. The CDR3 spans 16 residues.

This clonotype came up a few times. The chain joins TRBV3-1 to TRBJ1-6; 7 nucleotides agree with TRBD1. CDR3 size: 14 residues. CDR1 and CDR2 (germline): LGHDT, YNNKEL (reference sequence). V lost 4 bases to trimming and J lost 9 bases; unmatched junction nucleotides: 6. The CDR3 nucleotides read TGTGCCAGCAGCCTTCCAGGGGGGCGTTCACCCCTCCACTTT. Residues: CASSLPGGRSPLHF.

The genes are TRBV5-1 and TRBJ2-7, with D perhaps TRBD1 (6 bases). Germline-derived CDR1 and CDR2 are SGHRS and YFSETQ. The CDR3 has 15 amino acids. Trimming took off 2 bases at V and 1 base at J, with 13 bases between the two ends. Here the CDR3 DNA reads TGCGCCAGCAGCTTTACAGGGTTCCCTTCCTACGAGCAGTACTTC. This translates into CASSFTGFPSYEQYF.

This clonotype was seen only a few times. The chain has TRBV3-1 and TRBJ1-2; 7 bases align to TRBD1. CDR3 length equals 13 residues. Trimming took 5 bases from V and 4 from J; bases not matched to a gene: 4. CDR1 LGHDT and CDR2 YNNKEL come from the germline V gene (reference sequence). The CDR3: CASSKGQLYGYTF. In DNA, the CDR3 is TGTGCCAGCAGCAAGGGACAGCTCTATGGCTACACCTTC.

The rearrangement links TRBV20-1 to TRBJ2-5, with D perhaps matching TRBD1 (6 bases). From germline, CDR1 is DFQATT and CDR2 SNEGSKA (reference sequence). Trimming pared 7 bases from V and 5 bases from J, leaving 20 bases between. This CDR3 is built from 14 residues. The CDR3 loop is CSVRGNRGMETQYF. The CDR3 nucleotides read TGCAGTGTCAGGGGCAACAGAGGGATGGAGACCCAGTACTTC.

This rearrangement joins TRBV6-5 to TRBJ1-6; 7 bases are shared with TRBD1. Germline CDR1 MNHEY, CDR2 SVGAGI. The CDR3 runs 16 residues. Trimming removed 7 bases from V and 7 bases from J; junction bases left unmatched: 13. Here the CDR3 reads CASTLRTGKKNSPLHF. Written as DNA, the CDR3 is TGTGCCAGCACCCTCAGGACAGGAAAGAAGAATTCACCCCTCCACTTT.

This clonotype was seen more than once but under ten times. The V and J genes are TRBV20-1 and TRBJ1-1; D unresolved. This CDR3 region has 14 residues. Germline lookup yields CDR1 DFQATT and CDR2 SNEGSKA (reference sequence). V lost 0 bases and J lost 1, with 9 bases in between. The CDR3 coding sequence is TGCAGTGCTAGAGATTTGGATAGGAACACTGAAGCTTTCTTT. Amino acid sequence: CSARDLDRNTEAFF.

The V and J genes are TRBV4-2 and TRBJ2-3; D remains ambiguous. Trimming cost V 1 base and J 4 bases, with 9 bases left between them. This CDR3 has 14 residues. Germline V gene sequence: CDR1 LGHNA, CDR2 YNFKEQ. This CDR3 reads CASSQVEIPDTQYF. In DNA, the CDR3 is TGTGCCAGCAGCCAAGTAGAAATCCCAGATACGCAGTATTTT.

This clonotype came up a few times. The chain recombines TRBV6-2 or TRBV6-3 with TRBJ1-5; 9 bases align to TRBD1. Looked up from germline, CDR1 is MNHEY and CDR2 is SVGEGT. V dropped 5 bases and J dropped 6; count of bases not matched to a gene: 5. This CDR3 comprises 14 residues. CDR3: CASSDRGFRQPQHF. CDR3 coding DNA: TGTGCCAGCAGTGACAGGGGGTTTCGTCAGCCCCAGCATTTT.

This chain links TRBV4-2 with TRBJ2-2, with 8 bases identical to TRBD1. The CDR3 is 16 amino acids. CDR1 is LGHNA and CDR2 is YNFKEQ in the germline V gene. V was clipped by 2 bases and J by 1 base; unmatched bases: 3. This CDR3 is CASSQRGTGNTGELFF. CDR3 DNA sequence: TGTGCCAGCAGCCAACGAGGGACAGGGAACACCGGGGAGCTGTTTTTT.